The rows below give T cell receptor beta chains drawn from one sample of a study of blood T cell repertoires in COVID-19. Libraries were prepared by immunoSEQ multiplex PCR; TCRdb keeps only in-frame clonotypes and omits some of them. The sample yields approximately 210,000 clones, about nine tenths seen once. What was sequenced was peripheral blood. These receptors were collected from a man aged 45-65 years with COVID-19, enrolled during active disease. CDR3s include the opening cysteine and the closing phenylalanine or tryptophan. The order of the fields is clone size, CDR3 length, J gene, V gene, D gene, CDR3 protein, CDR3 DNA. D genes are given only for firm matches. Size tells how often a clone was seen (once, few, many) or the class of an expanded clone, and some rows leave it out.

>-|13|TRBJ1-6|TRBV4-3|-
CASSQEENSPLHF
TGCGCCAGCAGCCAAGAGGAGAATTCACCCCTCCACTTT
>many|12|TRBJ1-6|TRBV28|-
CASSPPVSPLHF
TGTGCCAGCAGTCCCCCGGTCTCACCCCTCCACTTT
>once|14|TRBJ1-2|TRBV5-6|TRBD1
CASSSDRGVYGYTF
TGTGCCAGCAGCTCGGACAGGGGGGTTTATGGCTACACCTTC
>few|18|TRBJ1-3|TRBV7-9|-
CASRPPIGGMSSGNTIYF
TGTGCCAGCCGCCCCCCCATCGGAGGGATGAGCTCTGGAAACACCATATATTTT
>once|14|TRBJ1-1|TRBV28|-
CASSFTGLNTEAFF
TGTGCCAGCAGTTTTACAGGGCTTAACACTGAAGCTTTCTTT
>-|15|TRBJ1-4|TRBV4-2|-
CASSQDGGVNEKLFF
TGTGCCAGCAGCCAAGACGGGGGGGTTAATGAAAAACTGTTTTTT
>-|17|TRBJ1-2|TRBV5-4|TRBD1
CASRAPGGGRTTGGYTF
TGTGCCAGCAGAGCTCCAGGGGGCGGCAGGACAACCGGTGGCTACACCTTC
>once|13|TRBJ2-2|TRBV11-1|-
CASSLRVPGELFF
TGTGCCAGCAGCTTACGGGTGCCCGGGGAGCTGTTTTTT
>-|13|TRBJ2-7|TRBV30|TRBD2
CAWSVASGREQYF
TGTGCCTGGAGTGTAGCTAGCGGGCGCGAGCAGTACTTC
>-|14|TRBJ1-5|TRBV5-4|-
CASSLGGGDQPQHF
TGTGCCAGCAGCCTGGGAGGGGGAGATCAGCCCCAGCATTTT
>-|11|TRBJ1-1|TRBV20-1|-
CSARAYTEAFF
TGCAGTGCTAGAGCGTATACTGAAGCTTTCTTT
>-|18|TRBJ2-1|TRBV10-3|TRBD2
CAIRASSGSLGPPEEQFF
TGTGCCATCAGAGCCTCTAGCGGGAGCTTAGGCCCCCCTGAAGAGCAGTTCTTC
>-|11|TRBJ2-1|TRBV24-1|-
CATSDRNEQFF
TGTGCCACCAGTGATCGTAATGAGCAGTTCTTC
>-|12|TRBJ1-2|TRBV28|-
CASMRGGYGYTF
TGTGCCAGCATGCGGGGGGGCTATGGCTACACCTTC
>few|17|TRBJ2-1|TRBV19|TRBD2
CASSAGLAAPKGNEQFF
TGTGCCAGTAGTGCGGGACTAGCGGCTCCCAAGGGCAATGAGCAGTTCTTC
>-|16|TRBJ2-4|TRBV10-3|-
CAISPGGELAKNIQYF
TGTGCCATCAGCCCCGGCGGGGAACTAGCCAAAAACATTCAGTACTTC
>-|18|TRBJ2-1|TRBV18|TRBD2
CASSPLGLAGASGNEQFF
TGTGCCAGCTCACCCTTGGGACTAGCGGGGGCCTCGGGGAATGAGCAGTTCTTC
>once|15|TRBJ1-1|TRBV28|-
CASRDTPGGVTEAFF
TGTGCCAGCAGAGACACCCCTGGGGGCGTCACTGAAGCTTTCTTT
>-|14|TRBJ1-5|TRBV7-2|-
CASSPGRENQPQHF
TGTGCCAGCAGCCCCGGACGGGAGAATCAGCCCCAGCATTTT
>-|17|TRBJ2-1|TRBV19|TRBD2
CASSSGTMPFVYNEQFF
TGTGCCAGTAGTTCGGGGACTATGCCGTTCGTATACAATGAGCAGTTCTTC
>-|16|TRBJ1-1|TRBV18|-
CASSPVRSRGNTEAFF
TGTGCCAGCTCACCGGTCAGATCCCGAGGGAACACTGAAGCTTTCTTT
>few|15|TRBJ1-1|TRBV9|-
CASSVGTSMNTEAFF
TGTGCCAGCAGCGTGGGGACATCTATGAACACTGAAGCTTTCTTT
>-|19|TRBJ2-3|TRBV7-9|TRBD2
CASSLEGLAGVSGTDTQYF
TGTGCCAGCAGCTTAGAGGGACTAGCGGGAGTGTCTGGCACAGATACGCAGTATTTT
>once|15|TRBJ2-7|TRBV5-1|TRBD1
CASSSGTGGFDEQYF
TGCGCCAGCAGCAGCGGGACAGGGGGCTTCGACGAGCAGTACTTC
>-|16|TRBJ2-1|TRBV19|TRBD2
CASSIESGRAIDEQFF
TGTGCCAGTAGTATAGAAAGCGGGAGGGCCATCGATGAGCAGTTCTTC
>few|16|TRBJ2-1|TRBV4-1|TRBD2
CASSQDRGLGRNEQFF
TGCGCCAGCAGCCAAGATCGGGGACTAGGTCGCAATGAGCAGTTCTTC
>-|13|TRBJ1-4|TRBV5-6|-
CASSLLQTEKLFF
TGTGCCAGCAGCTTGTTACAGACTGAAAAACTGTTTTTT
>-|11|TRBJ2-1|TRBV7-2|-
CASREGLPLFF
TGTGCCAGCAGAGAGGGACTCCCTCTGTTCTTC
>-|17|TRBJ2-7|TRBV5-5|TRBD2
CASSLGPSSGVTYEQYF
TGTGCCAGCAGCTTGGGACCTTCTAGCGGGGTGACCTACGAGCAGTACTTC
>-|16|TRBJ2-1|TRBV9|TRBD2
CTSSVGGGRAINEQFF
TGTACCAGCAGCGTAGGCGGCGGGAGGGCCATCAATGAGCAGTTCTTC
>-|12|TRBJ1-4|TRBV6-1|-
CASSEREEKLFF
TGTGCCAGCAGTGAAAGAGAAGAAAAACTGTTTTTT
>-|11|TRBJ2-1|TRBV19|-
CASSAHNEQFF
TGTGCCAGTAGTGCGCACAATGAGCAGTTCTTC
>-|14|TRBJ2-2|TRBV11-2|TRBD2
CASSSSGSSGELFF
TGTGCCAGCAGCTCCAGCGGGAGTTCCGGGGAGCTGTTTTTT
>-|14|TRBJ2-5|TRBV7-2|-
CASSPRMSEETQYF
TGTGCCAGCAGCCCCCGGATGAGCGAAGAGACCCAGTACTTC
>-|14|TRBJ1-2|TRBV6-1|TRBD1
CASSEALPDRGNTF
TGTGCCAGCAGTGAAGCGCTCCCGGACAGGGGAAACACCTTC
>few|16|TRBJ2-2|TRBV29-1|-
CSVAPDRPTWTGELFF
TGCAGCGTTGCCCCCGACAGGCCAACGTGGACCGGGGAGCTGTTTTTT
>-|13|TRBJ1-3|TRBV29-1|TRBD1
CSVDRVPGNTIYF
TGCAGCGTGGACAGGGTTCCCGGAAACACCATATATTTT
>-|13|TRBJ2-3|TRBV11-3|-
CASSPGGTDTQYF
TGTGCCAGCAGCCCGGGTGGCACAGATACGCAGTATTTT
>-|15|TRBJ1-3|TRBV6-5|TRBD1
CASTADRVPGNTIYF
TGTGCCAGCACTGCGGACAGGGTCCCTGGAAACACCATATATTTT
>few|15|TRBJ2-7|TRBV7-8|-
CASSLVQGMGYEQYF
TGTGCCAGCAGCTTAGTTCAGGGAATGGGCTACGAGCAGTACTTC
>-|14|TRBJ2-2|TRBV10-3|-
CAITKGLGTGELFF
TGTGCCATCACTAAGGGACTTGGCACCGGGGAGCTGTTTTTT
>-|15|TRBJ1-2|TRBV9|TRBD1
CASSYQGTANYGYTF
TGTGCCAGCAGCTACCAAGGGACAGCTAACTATGGCTACACCTTC
>once|13|TRBJ2-7|TRBV12-3/TRBV12-4|TRBD1
CASSLATGYEQYF
TGTGCCAGCAGTTTAGCGACAGGGTACGAGCAGTACTTC
>-|19|TRBJ1-1|TRBV30|TRBD1
CAWSPRDLITGTVNTEAFF
TGTGCCTGGAGTCCACGCGACCTTATAACCGGGACAGTAAACACTGAAGCTTTCTTT
>-|12|TRBJ1-2|TRBV30|TRBD1
CAWTGTGGGYTF
TGTGCCTGGACCGGGACAGGGGGTGGCTACACCTTC
>-|10|TRBJ2-2|TRBV5-8|-
CASSSGALFF
TGTGCCAGCAGCTCGGGAGCGCTGTTTTTT
>-|15|TRBJ2-3|TRBV6-5|TRBD2
CASSPGTSGSNTQYF
TGTGCCAGCAGCCCCGGGACTAGCGGCAGCAATACGCAGTATTTT
>-|14|TRBJ1-4|TRBV24-1|-
CATRSGAPHEKLFF
TGTGCCACCAGGTCAGGGGCCCCACATGAAAAACTGTTTTTT
>-|14|TRBJ1-4|TRBV2|-
CASSDGRGGEKLFF
TGTGCCAGCAGTGATGGTAGGGGCGGCGAAAAACTGTTTTTT
>-|16|TRBJ1-2|TRBV5-8|TRBD1
CASSLDSGTGGSGYTF
TGTGCCAGCAGCTTGGATTCTGGGACAGGGGGCAGTGGCTACACCTTC
>-|13|TRBJ1-1|TRBV30|-
CAWEQGYNTEAFF
TGTGCCTGGGAGCAGGGTTACAACACTGAAGCTTTCTTT